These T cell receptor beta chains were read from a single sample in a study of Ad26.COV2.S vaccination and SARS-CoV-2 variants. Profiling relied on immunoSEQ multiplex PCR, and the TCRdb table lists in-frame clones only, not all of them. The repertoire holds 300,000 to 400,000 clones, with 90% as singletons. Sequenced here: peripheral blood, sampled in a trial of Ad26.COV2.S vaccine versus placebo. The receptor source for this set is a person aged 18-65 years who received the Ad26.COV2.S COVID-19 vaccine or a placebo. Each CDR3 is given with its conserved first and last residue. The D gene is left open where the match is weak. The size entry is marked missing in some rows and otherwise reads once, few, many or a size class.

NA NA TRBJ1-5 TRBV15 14 CATSERHLTQPQHF
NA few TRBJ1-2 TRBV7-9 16 CASSLVLQGTDYGYTF
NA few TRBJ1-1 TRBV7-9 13 CASRFGGNTEAFF
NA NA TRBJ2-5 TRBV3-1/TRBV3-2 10 CASSQFTQYF
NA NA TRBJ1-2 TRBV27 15 CASSVLGGGGYGYTF
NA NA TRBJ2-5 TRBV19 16 CASTWAGSGGQETQYF
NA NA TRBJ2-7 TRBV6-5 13 CASLSVNSYEQYF
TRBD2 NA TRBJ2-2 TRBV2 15 CASGLAGGGTGELFF
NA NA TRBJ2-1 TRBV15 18 CATSTHALGAVRYNEQFF
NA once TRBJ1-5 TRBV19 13 CASSMGGNQPQHF
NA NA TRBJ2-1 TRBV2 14 CATQHTSPYNEQFF
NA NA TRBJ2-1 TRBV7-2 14 CASSFGVAYNEQFF
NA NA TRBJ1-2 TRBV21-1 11 CASSPALVDTF
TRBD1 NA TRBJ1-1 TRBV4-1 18 CASSQKGALWGANTEAFF
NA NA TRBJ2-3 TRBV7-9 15 CASSPLATSTDTQYF
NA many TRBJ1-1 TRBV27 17 CASSTMRAGLLNTEAFF
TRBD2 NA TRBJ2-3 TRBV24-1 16 CATTPGGSGRTDTQYF
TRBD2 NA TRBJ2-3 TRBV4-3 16 CASSLETSGSTDTQYF
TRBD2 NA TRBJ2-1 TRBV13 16 CASSSPSGRGRNEQFF
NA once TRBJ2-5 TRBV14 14 CASSPLGTGETQYF
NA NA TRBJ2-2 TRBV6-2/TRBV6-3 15 CASSLRLGKTGELFF
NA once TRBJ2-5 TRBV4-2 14 CASSHPGVGETQYF
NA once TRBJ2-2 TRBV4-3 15 CASSQVAINTGELFF
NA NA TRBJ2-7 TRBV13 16 CASSLHRESPGYEQYF
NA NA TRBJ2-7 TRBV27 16 CASSLGDWTASYEQYF
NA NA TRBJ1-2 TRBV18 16 CASSPPLALLNYGYTF
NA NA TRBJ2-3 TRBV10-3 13 CARSTTDTDTQYF